In this sample, the clone carrying this TCR beta chain turned up many times. CDR3 length: 16 residues. Germline assignment: CDR1 MGHDK and CDR2 SYGVNS. Trimming removed 1 base from V and 2 bases from J, with 13 bases in between. These data come from a study of cytomegalovirus exposure and HLA in healthy donors. PCR used 60 Vbeta primers and 13 Jbeta primers. Method: immunoSEQ multiplex PCR; TCRdb's copy keeps in-frame clones and lacks some. The sample has 95,000 to 150,000 clones, more than 80% seen once. Each donor was healthy, and each was a bone marrow donor. Sequenced material: PBMCs. The chain is built from TRBV25-1 and TRBJ2-3, with D possibly TRBD2 on 6 matching bases. The sequence was collected from a man between 25 and 39 years old in good health and CMV-seropositive. CDR3 DNA: TGTGCCAGCAGTGAATCGGGGGTCTTCCTCACAGATACGCAGTATTTT. Translation: CASSESGVFLTDTQYF.